The T cell receptor beta chain under discussion was sequenced for a study of blood T cell repertoires in COVID-19. Study information: Sites in the United States, Italy and Spain provided acute and convalescent COVID-19 samples.

Looked up from germline, CDR1 is SGHRS and CDR2 is YFSETQ. The V end was cut by 4 bases, the J end by 1 base, with 9 bases between. This CDR3 region has 15 residues. Data came from immunoSEQ multiplex PCR; TCRdb stores just in-frame clones and leaves some out. The data show 200,000 to 300,000 clones, 88% seen once. This TCR was recovered from a woman younger than 45 with acute or convalescent COVID-19. The chain carries TRBV5-1 and TRBJ2-6, with D possibly TRBD2 on 6 matching bases. Sequencing input: peripheral blood. The DNA for the CDR3 is TGCGCCAGCAGCACCGGGACTTCTGGGGCCAACGTCCTGACTTTC. This sequence encodes CASSTGTSGANVLTF.